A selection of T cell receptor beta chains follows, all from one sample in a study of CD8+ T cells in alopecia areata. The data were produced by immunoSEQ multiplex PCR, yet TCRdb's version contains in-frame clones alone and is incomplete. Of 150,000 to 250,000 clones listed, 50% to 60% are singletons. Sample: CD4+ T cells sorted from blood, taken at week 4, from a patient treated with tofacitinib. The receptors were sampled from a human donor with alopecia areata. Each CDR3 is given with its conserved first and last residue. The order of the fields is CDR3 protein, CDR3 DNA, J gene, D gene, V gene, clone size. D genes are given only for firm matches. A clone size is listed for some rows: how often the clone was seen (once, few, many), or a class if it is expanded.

CSVSGGNTEAFF	TGCAGCGTTTCCGGGGGGAACACTGAAGCTTTCTTT	TRBJ1-1	-	TRBV29-1	few
CASSEFRQGADQPQHF	TGTGCCAGCAGTGAGTTCAGGCAGGGGGCGGATCAGCCCCAGCATTTT	TRBJ1-5	TRBD1	TRBV2	few
CASSFGGRPGELFF	TGTGCCAGCAGCTTTGGGGGGCGGCCCGGGGAGCTGTTTTTT	TRBJ2-2	-	TRBV11-2	-
CASSYGRGRFQNEQFF	TGTGCCAGCAGCTATGGCAGGGGGCGTTTTCAGAATGAGCAGTTCTTC	TRBJ2-1	TRBD1	TRBV7-2	-
CASSSRDSMNTEAFF	TGCGCCAGCAGCTCCCGGGACAGTATGAACACTGAAGCTTTCTTT	TRBJ1-1	TRBD1	TRBV5-1	few
CASSQDGTDTQYF	TGCGCCAGCAGCCAAGACGGGACAGATACGCAGTATTTT	TRBJ2-3	-	TRBV4-1	-
CAWSVEGVRKETQYF	TGTGCCTGGAGTGTAGAGGGGGTCCGAAAAGAGACCCAGTACTTC	TRBJ2-5	-	TRBV30	few
CASRLPSGAGDEKLFF	TGTGCCAGCAGACTACCCTCCGGGGCGGGGGATGAAAAACTGTTTTTT	TRBJ1-4	-	TRBV28	few
CASSEDSFYGYTF	TGTGCCAGCAGTGAAGACAGCTTCTATGGCTACACCTTC	TRBJ1-2	-	TRBV6-1	-
CASTLTGLDGTEAFF	TGTGCCAGCACCTTGACAGGGCTGGACGGCACTGAAGCTTTCTTT	TRBJ1-1	TRBD1	TRBV6-5	-
CASSTRGINRETQYF	TGTGCCAGCAGCACCAGGGGAATCAACAGAGAGACCCAGTACTTC	TRBJ2-5	-	TRBV6-1	once
CASSQDRSYINEKLFF	TGTGCCAGCAGCCAAGATCGGTCATACATTAATGAAAAACTGTTTTTT	TRBJ1-4	-	TRBV14	few
CSVAQLLIQETQYF	TGCAGCGTTGCTCAGTTACTTATCCAAGAGACCCAGTACTTC	TRBJ2-5	-	TRBV29-1	-